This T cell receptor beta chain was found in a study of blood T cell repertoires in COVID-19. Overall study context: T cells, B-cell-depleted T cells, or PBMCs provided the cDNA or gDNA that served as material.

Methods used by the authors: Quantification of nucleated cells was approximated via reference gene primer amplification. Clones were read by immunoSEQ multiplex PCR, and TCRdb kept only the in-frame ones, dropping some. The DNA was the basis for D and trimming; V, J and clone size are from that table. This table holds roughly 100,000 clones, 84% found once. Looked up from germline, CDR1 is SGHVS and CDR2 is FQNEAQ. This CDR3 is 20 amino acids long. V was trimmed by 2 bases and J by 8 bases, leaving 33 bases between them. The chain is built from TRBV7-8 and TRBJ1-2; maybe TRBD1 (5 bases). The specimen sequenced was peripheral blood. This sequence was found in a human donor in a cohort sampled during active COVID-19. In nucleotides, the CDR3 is TGTGCCAGCAGCTTACTCGGAGGGCAGGGAGGGTCGGACCAATCGAGCGGCTACACCTTC. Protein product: CASSLLGGQGGSDQSSGYTF. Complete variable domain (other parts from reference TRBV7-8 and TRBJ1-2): GAGVSQSPRYKVAKRGQDVALRCDPISGHVSLFWYQQALGQGPEFLTYFQNEAQLDKSGLPSDRFFAERPEGSVSTLKIQRTQQEDSAVYLCASSLLGGQGGSDQSSGYTFGSGTRLTVV.